This record looks at one T cell receptor beta chain sequence and its context. Its specificity is unknown. Some clones are missing from TCRdb's copy, which holds only in-frame ones; the method was immunoSEQ multiplex PCR. Of over 75,000 clones in the sample, about 85% were seen once. The V end lost 3 bases, the J end lost 6 bases, and 23 bases lay between the germline ends. This CDR3 contains 17 residues. Germline V CDR1 and CDR2: MDHEN, SYDVKM. These data originate in a study of cytomegalovirus exposure and HLA in healthy donors. Study context: The approximately 120 validation repertoires were reported in a later analysis to have been generated on the same platform as the approximately 700 first-cohort repertoires.

Study observations and caveats: Rarity characterized most TCR sequences, yet some public TCRs appeared in many donors.

The chain employs TRBV28 and TRBJ2-5, with D possibly being TRBD1 (5 bases). The sample taken for sequencing was PBMCs. The sequence came from a man aged 18 to 29 in good health and CMV-seropositive. DNA for the CDR3: TGTGCCAGCAGTTTTTCTTGGACACACGATAATTGGAAGACCCAGTACTTC. This encodes CASSFSWTHDNWKTQYF.